Each of the 23 T cell receptor beta chains below was sequenced from the same sample in a study of shared clonotypes between healthy human individuals (dated by TCRdb to between 2020 and 2021). The library was built by means of the immunoSEQ multiplex PCR assay. The source is immuneACCESS, and TCRdb retained only in-frame sequences with V and J called. Part of the clones is not carried over; for the studies checked, unresolved V genes explain less than half of this, and the remainder is unexplained. For this sample the table gives 550,000 to 850,000 clones, of which 74% were detected only once. The ten largest clones add up to under 2% of the sample. Source material: memory CD4+ T cells sorted from blood. The cell subset or site label, as the study defines it: CD45RA-negative fraction. These receptors were taken from a woman in her 30s in good health.

CDR3 sequence (DNA): TGTGCCATCAGTGGCTGGGGCTCTAGCACAGATACGCAGTATTTT. It translates to CAISGWGSSTDTQYF. The chain combines TRBV10-3 with TRBJ2-3; a weak D match, TRBD1 (5 bases). Germline V gene lookup returns CDR1 ENHRY and CDR2 SYGVKD. This CDR3 is 15 amino acids long. Trimming stripped 4 bases from V and 0 bases from J, with 11 bases between.

In this sample, this clone turned up once. The chain carries TRBV27 and TRBJ2-7; D unclear. The V end was cut by 2 bases, the J end by 2 bases, with 10 bases between. This CDR3 is built from 14 residues. Germline CDR1 and CDR2: MNHEY and SMNVEV (reference sequence). The CDR3 bases are TGTGCCAGCAGTTTAACACGGCAAACCTACGAGCAGTACTTC. This translates into CASSLTRQTYEQYF.

The rearrangement joins TRBV7-6 to TRBJ2-3; D gene ambiguous. Germline-derived CDR1 and CDR2 are SGHVS and FNYEAQ. V was cut by 0 bases and J by 4 bases, with 5 bases left in between. The CDR3 has 13 amino acids. The CDR3 is CASSLAAPDTQYF. The CDR3 nucleotides read TGTGCCAGCAGCTTAGCGGCCCCAGATACGCAGTATTTT.

The rearrangement uses TRBV27 and TRBJ2-1, with 12 bases matching TRBD2. CDR1 is MNHEY and CDR2 is SMNVEV in the germline V gene (reference sequence). The CDR3 sequence is 15 residues long. J lost 15 bases, V lost 5 bases, and 14 bases had no gene match. CDR3 protein: CASSGRLAGVSRWFF. The CDR3 nucleotides read TGTGCCAGCAGTGGAAGACTAGCGGGAGTCTCTCGGTGGTTCTTC.

V is TRBV15 and J is TRBJ2-7, with D maybe TRBD1 (6 bases). The germline V gene encodes CDR1 LNHNV and CDR2 YYDKDF (reference sequence). V was cut by 0 bases and J by 2 bases, with 8 bases left in between. The CDR3 has 14 amino acids. In nucleotides, the CDR3 is TGTGCCACCAGCAGAGAGGGACAAGCCTACGAGCAGTACTTC. The encoded protein is CATSREGQAYEQYF.

This clone occurred once. The chain has TRBV7-6 and TRBJ2-1; possibly TRBD2 for D (6 bases). V lost 0 bases and J 5 bases, leaving 17 bases between the germline ends. This CDR3 is built from 17 residues. Germline V gene data show CDR1 as SGHVS and CDR2 as FNYEAQ. Here the CDR3 reads CASSLAERLETNNEQFF. DNA for the CDR3: TGTGCCAGCAGCTTAGCGGAGCGACTAGAGACCAACAATGAGCAGTTCTTC.

V usage is TRBV5-1 and J usage is TRBJ1-1, with TRBD1 matching over 8 bases. CDR1 is SGHRS, CDR2 YFSETQ, per germline. V lost 1 base, J lost 5 bases, and 4 bases stayed unmatched. The CDR3 extends over 14 amino acids. Here the CDR3 reads CASSLQGAETEAFF. The CDR3, as DNA: TGCGCCAGCAGCTTGCAGGGGGCGGAAACTGAAGCTTTCTTT.

Only a few counts were recorded for this clone. The chain combines TRBV21-1 with TRBJ2-3. TRBV21-1 is tagged as a pseudogene. The CDR3 loop spans 16 amino acids. The CDR3: CASSKAQEISTDTQYF. The DNA for the CDR3 is TGTGCCAGCAGCAAAGCGCAGGAGATAAGCACAGATACGCAGTATTTT.

This sequence joins TRBV25-1 and TRBJ2-5; unclear D gene. This CDR3 has 11 amino acids. Germline V gene sequence: CDR1 MGHDK, CDR2 SYGVNS. Trimming removed 2 bases at V and 10 bases at J, with 8 bases between. CDR3 DNA sequence: TGTGCCAGCAGTGAAAAAAGGGTCCAGTACTTC. This codes for CASSEKRVQYF. Combining the CDR3 with reference TRBV25-1 and TRBJ2-5 gives the whole variable domain EADIYQTPRYLVIGTGKKITLECSQTMGHDKMYWYQQDPGMELHLIHYSYGVNSTEKGDLSSESTVSRIRTEHFPLTLESARPSHTSQYLCASSEKRVQYFGPGTRLLVL.

This chain uses TRBV6-1 with TRBJ1-2; TRBD1 matches at 9 bases. From germline, CDR1 is MNHNS and CDR2 SASEGT. The CDR3 totals 14 residues. Trimming removed 3 bases from V and 14 bases from J; junction bases left unmatched: 13. CDR3 sequence (DNA): TGTGCCAGCAGTGAGCATGCCGGGACAGGGTCCCAAACCTTC. Translating gives CASSEHAGTGSQTF.

The rearrangement uses TRBV10-3 and TRBJ2-2; D perhaps matches TRBD1 (5 bases). The CDR3 sequence is 15 residues long. The germline V gene has CDR1 ENHRY and CDR2 SYGVKD. Deletions cut 0 bases from V and 7 bases from J, with 12 bases between. CDR3 in DNA: TGTGCCATCAGTGAGTCACAGGAACGTGGCGGGGAGCTGTTTTTT. This encodes CAISESQERGGELFF.

CDR3 amino acids: CASSLFPSSSYEQYF. The DNA of the CDR3 is TGTGCCAGCAGCTTATTCCCATCGAGCTCCTACGAGCAGTACTTC. This chain links TRBV7-6 with TRBJ2-5; D uncertain. The J call may be wrong; the DNA end is better matched by TRBJ2-7. The length of the CDR3 is 15 residues. In germline, CDR1 is SGHVS, CDR2 FNYEAQ.

This clone has a single count. The V gene is TRBV2, the J gene TRBJ2-1, with D uncertain. The germline V gene encodes CDR1 SNHLY and CDR2 FYNNEI. The CDR3 extends over 14 amino acids. Trimming took 8 bases from V and 4 from J, leaving 15 bases between them. The CDR3 DNA reads TGTGCCAGCGTGGCGGCGCCGGTTTACAATGAGCAGTTCTTC. It yields the protein CASVAAPVYNEQFF.

This rearrangement joins TRBV11-2 to TRBJ2-7, with 10 bases lining up with TRBD1. Per the germline V gene, CDR1 is SGHAT and CDR2 is FQNNGV. The trim removed 5 bases at V and 3 bases at J, leaving 7 bases unmatched. The CDR3 runs 15 residues. The DNA of the CDR3 is TGTGCCAGCAGCCCCGGGACAGGGGAAGGCTACGAGCAGTACTTC. It specifies CASSPGTGEGYEQYF.

The CDR3 sequence: CASSLPGSYGYTF. DNA for the CDR3: TGCGCCAGCAGCTTGCCGGGGAGCTATGGCTACACCTTC. The V call is TRBV5-1, the J call TRBJ1-2; the D is unclear. The CDR3 totals 13 residues. The V and J ends lost 1 base and 4 bases respectively, with 8 bases between them. Germline lookup yields CDR1 SGHRS and CDR2 YFSETQ.

The CDR3 is CASSPPRGQGTDTQYF. CDR3 DNA sequence: TGTGCCAGCTCACCACCGAGGGGACAGGGTACAGATACGCAGTATTTT. V usage is TRBV18 and J usage is TRBJ2-3; 9 nucleotides match TRBD1. Trimming removed 0 bases from V and 3 bases from J; junction bases left unmatched: 4. The V gene's germline CDR1 is KGHSH and CDR2 LQKENI. The length of the CDR3 is 16 residues.

The chain employs TRBV19 and TRBJ2-3; D may be TRBD1 (5 bases). This CDR3 region has 13 residues. Germline V gives CDR1 LNHDA, CDR2 SQIVND (reference sequence). Trimming removed 5 bases at V and 6 bases at J, with 12 bases between. The CDR3 protein is CASSVTGWDTQYF. In DNA form, the CDR3 reads TGTGCCAGTAGTGTTACAGGTTGGGATACGCAGTATTTT. Full variable domain (remainder filled in from reference TRBV19 and TRBJ2-3): DGGITQSPKYLFRKEGQNVTLSCEQNLNHDAMYWYRQDPGQGLRLIYYSQIVNDFQKGDIAEGYSVSREKKESFPLTVTSAQKNPTAFYLCASSVTGWDTQYFGPGTRLTVL.

This chain connects TRBV25-1 to TRBJ1-2; a weak D match, TRBD1 (5 bases). Trimming pared 4 bases from V and 8 bases from J, leaving 11 bases between. CDR3 length: 12 amino acids. Germline V gene sequence: CDR1 MGHDK, CDR2 SYGVNS. CDR3 region: CASSAGTVGYTF. As DNA, the CDR3 is TGTGCCAGCAGTGCGGGGACGGTGGGCTACACCTTC.

The chain joins TRBV4-1 to TRBJ1-2; D may be TRBD1 (5 bases). Germline V lookup: CDR1 MGHRA, CDR2 YSYEKL. The CDR3 is 20 residues long. Trimming stripped 4 bases from V and 0 bases from J, with 27 bases between. The CDR3 DNA sequence: TGCGCCAGCAGCCCCGGCGGGCGGGACGCTGGTACGAATGCTAACTATGGCTACACCTTC. As protein: CASSPGGRDAGTNANYGYTF.

The chain is built from TRBV7-2 and TRBJ2-1; TRBD2 matches 7 bases. J was trimmed by 0 bases and V by 1 base; bases with no gene match: 0. The length of the CDR3 is 15 residues. The V gene's germline CDR1 is SGHTA and CDR2 FQGNSA. CDR3 coding DNA: TGTGCCAGCAGCTTAGGGGGGGGCTCCTACAATGAGCAGTTCTTC. The encoded protein is CASSLGGGSYNEQFF.

The rearrangement joins TRBV28 to TRBJ2-1; TRBD1 agrees at 7 bases. With 8 bases clipped from V and 9 bases from J, the junction kept 4 bases outside the gene matches. The CDR3 length is 11 residues. Germline loops: CDR1 MDHEN, CDR2 SYDVKM. CDR3 amino acids: CASWDSREQFF. The CDR3 bases are TGTGCCAGCTGGGACAGTCGTGAGCAGTTCTTC. Full variable domain (remainder filled in from reference TRBV28 and TRBJ2-1): DVKVTQSSRYLVKRTGEKVFLECVQDMDHENMFWYRQDPGLGLRLIYFSYDVKMKEKGDIPEGYSVSREKKERFSLILESASTNQTSMYLCASWDSREQFFGPGTRLTVL.

The chain carries TRBV7-9 and TRBJ1-1, with 8 bases identical to TRBD1. This CDR3 region has 16 residues. The J segment lost 0 bases and the V segment lost 2 bases, leaving 5 bases of the junction unmatched. CDR1 SEHNR and CDR2 FQNEAQ come from the germline V gene (reference sequence). The CDR3 region has the DNA TGTGCCAGCAGCTTAAGGACAGGGCCGGTGAACACTGAAGCTTTCTTT. It translates to CASSLRTGPVNTEAFF. The full variable domain, its missing parts supplied by reference TRBV7-9 and TRBJ1-1, is DTGVSQNPRHKITKRGQNVTFRCDPISEHNRLYWYRQTLGQGPEFLTYFQNEAQLEKSRLLSDRFSAERPKGSFSTLEIQRTEQGDSAMYLCASSLRTGPVNTEAFFGQGTRLTVV.

The J gene is TRBJ2-7, the V gene TRBV29-1; D may be TRBD1 (5 bases). Germline CDR1 SQVTM, CDR2 ANQGSEA. V was cut by 6 bases and J by 7 bases, with 19 bases left in between. The CDR3 length is 13 residues. The CDR3 protein is CSVSKGPSWEQYF. In DNA form, the CDR3 reads TGCAGCGTGTCTAAGGGGCCCTCGTGGGAGCAGTACTTC.